These 16 T cell receptor beta chains were all obtained from the same sample, sequenced in a study of brain T cells in children with intractable seizures. This table comes from immunoSEQ multiplex PCR, and its TCRdb copy is limited to in-frame clones, with some not included. The data show 20,000 to 25,000 clones, roughly 94% seen once. Specimen: peripheral blood, collected at surgery. These receptors all stem from a boy younger than 18 with focal cortical dysplasia and intractable seizures.

The CDR3 sequence: CASNPTGNTEAFF. In nucleotides, the CDR3 is TGTGCCAGCAACCCCACGGGGAACACTGAAGCTTTCTTT. The rearrangement joins TRBV12-3 or TRBV12-4 to TRBJ1-1; no reliable D call. The ends were cut back, 7 bases at V and 1 base at J, with 10 bases in the middle. The CDR3 loop spans 13 amino acids.

The chain couples TRBV7-9 to TRBJ2-1, with 7 positions matching TRBD2. The CDR3 runs 15 residues. The V segment lost 5 bases and the J segment 5 bases; nucleotides outside the gene matches: 9. CDR1 and CDR2 from the germline V gene are SEHNR and FQNEAQ (reference sequence). DNA of the CDR3: TGTGCCAGCAGCGCCGAGGAAGCGGGGAACAATGAGCAGTTCTTC. Encoded protein: CASSAEEAGNNEQFF.

This chain connects TRBV11-2 to TRBJ1-3; D not resolved. V was clipped by 5 bases and J by 3 bases, with 17 bases between them. Germline V CDR1 and CDR2: SGHAT, FQNNGV. The CDR3 is 16 amino acids. The CDR3 sequence: CASSPVIGRLGNTIYF. The CDR3 DNA reads as TGTGCCAGCAGCCCCGTGATCGGACGGCTTGGAAACACCATATATTTT.

The gene calls are TRBV5-1 and TRBJ1-2, with TRBD1 as a possible D gene (5 bases). Trimming cost V 4 bases and J 4 bases, with 11 bases left between them. The CDR3 covers 13 residues. CDR1 SGHRS and CDR2 YFSETQ come from the germline V gene. CDR3 DNA sequence: TGCGCCAGCAGCCCAGGGACGAGCTATGGCTACACCTTC. This encodes CASSPGTSYGYTF.

J is TRBJ2-7 and V is TRBV10-1, with TRBD1 as a possible D gene (6 bases). The ends were cut back, 3 bases at V and 6 bases at J, with 18 bases in the middle. Germline CDR1 WNHNN, CDR2 SYGVQD (reference sequence). CDR3 length: 15 residues. CDR3 protein: CASSEGQGKVGEQYV. The CDR3 region has the DNA TGCGCCAGCAGTGAAGGGCAGGGGAAGGTTGGCGAGCAGTACGTC.

This clone was seen a few times. The rearrangement links TRBV6-5 to TRBJ1-2; D might be TRBD1 (5 bases). This CDR3 is built from 12 residues. Deletions cut 6 bases from V and 8 bases from J, with 13 bases between. CDR1 MNHEY and CDR2 SVGAGI come from the germline V gene. The CDR3 is CASRQGAWGYTF. For the CDR3, the DNA is TGTGCCAGCAGGCAAGGGGCCTGGGGCTACACCTTC.

This clone has a handful of counts. V is TRBV4-1 and J is TRBJ1-1; D remains unclear. Per germline, CDR1 MGHRA and CDR2 YSYEKL. The CDR3 is 17 amino acids. V shed 0 bases and J shed 2 bases, with 16 bases lying between them. The CDR3 here is CASSQDRSRQINTEAFF. CDR3 DNA sequence: TGCGCCAGCAGCCAAGATCGAAGTCGGCAGATCAACACTGAAGCTTTCTTT.

J is TRBJ2-1 and V is TRBV5-6, with 7 bases fitting TRBD2. Germline-derived CDR1 and CDR2 are SGHDT and YYEEEE. There are 15 residues in the CDR3. The V segment lost 3 bases and the J segment 0 bases; nucleotides outside the gene matches: 3. The DNA of the CDR3 is TGTGCCAGCAGCTACGAGCGGGGCTCCTACAATGAGCAGTTCTTC. Its protein is CASSYERGSYNEQFF.

This chain uses TRBV28 with TRBJ2-7; the match to TRBD1 covers 7 bases. Germline CDR1 reads MDHEN; CDR2 reads SYDVKM. The CDR3 has 15 amino acids. With V trimmed by 5 bases and J by 1 base, 8 bases remained unmatched. The chain's CDR3 is CASSKETGESYEQYF. CDR3 nucleotides: TGTGCCAGCAGTAAAGAAACAGGGGAGTCCTACGAGCAGTACTTC.

V and J are TRBV30 and TRBJ1-1; D is possibly TRBD1 (5 bases). CDR3 length: 13 amino acids. V lost 0 bases to trimming and J lost 4 bases, with 9 bases between them. CDR1 is GTSNPN and CDR2 is SVGIG in the germline V gene (reference sequence). CDR3 sequence: CAWSVGAATEAFF. DNA of the CDR3: TGTGCCTGGAGTGTAGGGGCTGCCACTGAAGCTTTCTTT.

V usage is TRBV29-1 and J usage is TRBJ2-3; 10 bases line up with TRBD2. Looked up from germline, CDR1 is SQVTM and CDR2 is ANQGSEA. V lost 2 bases, J lost 4 bases, and 6 bases stayed unmatched. The CDR3 spans 15 residues. The CDR3 nucleotides are TGCAGCGTTGAATTAGTAGCGGGGGGATCAGATACGCAGTATTTT. Encoded protein: CSVELVAGGSDTQYF.

This clone has only one observation. This sequence joins TRBV29-1 and TRBJ2-1, with D possibly being TRBD2 (6 bases). CDR1 and CDR2 from the germline V gene are SQVTM and ANQGSEA. Trimming pared 3 bases from V and 6 bases from J, leaving 15 bases between. This CDR3 is 14 amino acids long. The CDR3 spells CSVDPGPGSNEQFF. DNA for the CDR3: TGCAGCGTTGATCCGGGCCCCGGGAGCAATGAGCAGTTCTTC.

The gene calls are TRBV6-5 and TRBJ1-4, with a weak D call TRBD1 (5 bases). The germline V and J ends were trimmed by 7 bases and 5 bases, with 14 bases remaining between them. CDR3 length equals 14 residues. Germline V gene sequence: CDR1 MNHEY, CDR2 SVGAGI. CDR3 bases: TGTGCCAGCATGGGGAGGGGATTAAATGAAAAACTGTTTTTT. Its translation: CASMGRGLNEKLFF.

This rearrangement joins TRBV18 to TRBJ1-4; D might be TRBD1 (5 bases). CDR3 length equals 17 residues. Trimming left V 2 bases short and J 1 base short, with 14 bases between. Germline CDR1 and CDR2: KGHSH and LQKENI. Written as DNA, the CDR3 is TGTGCCAGCTCACCAAGGGGAACAGGACGAACTAATGAAAAACTGTTTTTT. Translation: CASSPRGTGRTNEKLFF.

J is TRBJ2-1 and V is TRBV19; 9 bases agree with TRBD1. This CDR3 has 12 amino acids. CDR1 and CDR2 (germline): LNHDA, SQIVND (reference sequence). V lost 3 bases to trimming and J lost 10 bases; unmatched junction nucleotides: 1. This CDR3 is CASSIGTGEQFF. In DNA form, the CDR3 reads TGTGCCAGTAGTATCGGGACAGGGGAGCAGTTCTTC.

The chain is built from TRBV6-5 and TRBJ1-1; D is unclear. This CDR3 comprises 14 residues. Trimming took 6 bases from V and 3 from J, leaving 14 bases between them. Germline V gene data show CDR1 as MNHEY and CDR2 as SVGAGI. The CDR3 nucleotides are TGTGCCAGCAGGCCGTGGACGGTCGACACTGAAGCTTTCTTT. As protein: CASRPWTVDTEAFF.